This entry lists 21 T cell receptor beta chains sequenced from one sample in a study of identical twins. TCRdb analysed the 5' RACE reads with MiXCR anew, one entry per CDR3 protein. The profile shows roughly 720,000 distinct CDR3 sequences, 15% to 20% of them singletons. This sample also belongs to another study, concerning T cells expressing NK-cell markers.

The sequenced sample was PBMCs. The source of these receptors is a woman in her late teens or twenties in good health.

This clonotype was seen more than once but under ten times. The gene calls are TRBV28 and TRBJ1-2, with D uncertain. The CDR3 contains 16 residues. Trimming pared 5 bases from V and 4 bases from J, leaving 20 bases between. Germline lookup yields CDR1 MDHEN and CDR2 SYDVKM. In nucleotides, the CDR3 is TGTGCCAGCAGTCTCCGGACCGGAGTGGGAGTCTATGGCTACACCTTC. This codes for CASSLRTGVGVYGYTF.

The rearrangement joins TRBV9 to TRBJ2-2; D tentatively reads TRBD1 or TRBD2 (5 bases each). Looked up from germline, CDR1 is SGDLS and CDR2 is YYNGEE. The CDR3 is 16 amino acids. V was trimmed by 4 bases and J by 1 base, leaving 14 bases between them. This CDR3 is CASSSDRDRNTGELFF. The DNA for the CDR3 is TGTGCCAGCAGCTCGGACCGGGACCGGAACACCGGGGAGCTGTTTTTT.

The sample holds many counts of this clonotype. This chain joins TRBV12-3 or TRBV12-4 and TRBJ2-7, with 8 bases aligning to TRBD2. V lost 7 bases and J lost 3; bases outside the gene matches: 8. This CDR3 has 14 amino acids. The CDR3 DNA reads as TGTGCCAGCACCATTAGCGGGACTTACTACGAGCAGTACTTC. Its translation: CASTISGTYYEQYF.

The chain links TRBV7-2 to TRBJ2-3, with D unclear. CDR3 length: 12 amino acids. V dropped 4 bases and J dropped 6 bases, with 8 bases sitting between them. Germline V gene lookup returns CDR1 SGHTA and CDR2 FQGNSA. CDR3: CASSYLSDTQYF. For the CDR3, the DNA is TGTGCCAGCAGCTACTTATCGGATACGCAGTATTTT.

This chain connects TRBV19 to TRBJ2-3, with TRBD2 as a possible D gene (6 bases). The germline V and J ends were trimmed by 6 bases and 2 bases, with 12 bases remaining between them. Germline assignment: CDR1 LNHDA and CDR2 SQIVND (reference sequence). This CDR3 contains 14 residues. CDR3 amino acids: CASRRDSYTDTQYF. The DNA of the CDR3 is TGTGCCAGTAGGCGGGACTCCTACACAGATACGCAGTATTTT.

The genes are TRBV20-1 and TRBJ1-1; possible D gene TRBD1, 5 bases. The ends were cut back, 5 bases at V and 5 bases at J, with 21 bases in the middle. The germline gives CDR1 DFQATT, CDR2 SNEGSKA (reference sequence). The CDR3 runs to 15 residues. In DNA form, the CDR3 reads TGCAGTGCTTCCACGGGGGGGGTGTCGGGAACTGAAGCTTTCTTT. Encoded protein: CSASTGGVSGTEAFF.

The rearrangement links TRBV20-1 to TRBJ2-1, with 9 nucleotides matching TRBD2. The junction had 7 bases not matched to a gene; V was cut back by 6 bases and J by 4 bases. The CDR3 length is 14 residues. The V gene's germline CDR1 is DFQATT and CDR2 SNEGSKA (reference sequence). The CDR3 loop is CSANLAGFYNEQFF. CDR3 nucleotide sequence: TGCAGTGCCAATCTAGCGGGATTTTACAATGAGCAGTTCTTC.

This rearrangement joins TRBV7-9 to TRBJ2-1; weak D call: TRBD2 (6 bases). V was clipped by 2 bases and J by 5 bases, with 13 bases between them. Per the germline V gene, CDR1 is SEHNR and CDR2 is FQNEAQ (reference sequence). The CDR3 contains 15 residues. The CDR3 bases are TGTGCCAGCAGCTTAAACACGGGAGTGCACAATGAGCAGTTCTTC. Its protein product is CASSLNTGVHNEQFF.

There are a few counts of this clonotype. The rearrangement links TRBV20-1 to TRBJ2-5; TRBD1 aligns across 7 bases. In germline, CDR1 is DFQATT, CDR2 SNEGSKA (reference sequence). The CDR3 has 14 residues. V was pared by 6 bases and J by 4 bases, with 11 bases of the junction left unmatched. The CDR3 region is CSAKEGGWGETQYF. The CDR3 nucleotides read TGCAGTGCCAAAGAAGGGGGCTGGGGAGAGACCCAGTACTTC.

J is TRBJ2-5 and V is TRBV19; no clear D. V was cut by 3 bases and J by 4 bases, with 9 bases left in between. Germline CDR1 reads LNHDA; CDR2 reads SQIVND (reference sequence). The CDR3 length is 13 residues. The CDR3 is CASSISILETQYF. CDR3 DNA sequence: TGTGCCAGTAGTATTTCTATACTAGAGACCCAGTACTTC.

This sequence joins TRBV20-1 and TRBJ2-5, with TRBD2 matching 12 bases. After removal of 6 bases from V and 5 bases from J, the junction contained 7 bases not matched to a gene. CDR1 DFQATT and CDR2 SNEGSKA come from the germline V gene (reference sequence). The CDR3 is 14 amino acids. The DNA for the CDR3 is TGCAGTGCAAGACTAGCGGGAGAGGTGGAGACCCAGTACTTC. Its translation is CSARLAGEVETQYF.

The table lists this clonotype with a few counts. The CDR3 loop reads CSARGQDHYEQYF. The CDR3 DNA reads as TGCAGTGCTAGGGGACAGGACCACTACGAGCAGTACTTC. J is TRBJ2-7 and V is TRBV20-1; 8 bases match TRBD1. The junction had 4 bases not matched to a gene; V was cut back by 3 bases and J by 3 bases. The CDR3 sequence is 13 residues long. Germline V gene data show CDR1 as DFQATT and CDR2 as SNEGSKA (reference sequence).

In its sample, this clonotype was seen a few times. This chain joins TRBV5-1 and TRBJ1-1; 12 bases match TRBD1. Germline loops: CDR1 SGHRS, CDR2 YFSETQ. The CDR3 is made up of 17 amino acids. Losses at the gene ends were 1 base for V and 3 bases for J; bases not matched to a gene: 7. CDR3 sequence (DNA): TGCGCCAGCAGCTTGACGGGACAGGGGGCGTCGGACACTGAAGCTTTCTTT. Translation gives CASSLTGQGASDTEAFF.

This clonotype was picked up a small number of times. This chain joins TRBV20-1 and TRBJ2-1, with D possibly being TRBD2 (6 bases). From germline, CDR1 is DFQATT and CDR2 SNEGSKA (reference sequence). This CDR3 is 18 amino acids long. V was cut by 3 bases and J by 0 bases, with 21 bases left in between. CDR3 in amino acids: CSASQTGYRESSYNEQFF. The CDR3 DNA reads TGCAGTGCTAGTCAAACAGGATACCGGGAGAGCTCCTACAATGAGCAGTTCTTC.

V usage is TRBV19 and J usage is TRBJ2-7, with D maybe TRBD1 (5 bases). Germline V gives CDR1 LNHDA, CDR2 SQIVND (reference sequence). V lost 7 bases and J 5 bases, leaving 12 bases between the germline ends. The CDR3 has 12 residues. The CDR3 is CASMQGKNEQYF. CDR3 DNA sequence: TGTGCCAGTATGCAGGGTAAGAACGAGCAGTACTTC.

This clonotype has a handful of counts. CDR3 region: CASSLMWPSTDTQYF. The CDR3 DNA is TGTGCCAGCAGCCTAATGTGGCCTAGCACAGATACGCAGTATTTT. J is TRBJ2-3 and V is TRBV11-2, with D unresolved. The V gene lost 5 bases and the J gene lost 0 bases, with 12 bases spanning the gap. The CDR3 covers 15 residues. Germline V lookup: CDR1 SGHAT, CDR2 FQNNGV.

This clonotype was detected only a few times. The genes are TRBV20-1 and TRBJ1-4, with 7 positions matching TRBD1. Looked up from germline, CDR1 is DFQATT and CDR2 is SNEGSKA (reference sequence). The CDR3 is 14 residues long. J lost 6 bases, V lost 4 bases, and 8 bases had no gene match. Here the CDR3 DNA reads TGCAGTGCTACCTACAGGGGAAGGGATGAAAAACTGTTTTTT. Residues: CSATYRGRDEKLFF.

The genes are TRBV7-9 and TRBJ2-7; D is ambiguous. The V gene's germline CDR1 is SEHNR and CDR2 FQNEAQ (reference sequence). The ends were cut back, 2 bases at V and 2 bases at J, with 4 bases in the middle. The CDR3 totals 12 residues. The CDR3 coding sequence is TGTGCCAGCAGCTTAAGGACCTACGAGCAGTACTTC. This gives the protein CASSLRTYEQYF.

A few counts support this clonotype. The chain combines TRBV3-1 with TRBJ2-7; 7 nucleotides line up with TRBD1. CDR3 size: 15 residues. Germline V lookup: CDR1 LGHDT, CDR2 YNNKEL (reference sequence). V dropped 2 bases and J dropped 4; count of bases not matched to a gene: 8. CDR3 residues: CASSQTPGTAYEQYF. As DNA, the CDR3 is TGTGCCAGCAGCCAAACCCCCGGGACAGCATACGAGCAGTACTTC.

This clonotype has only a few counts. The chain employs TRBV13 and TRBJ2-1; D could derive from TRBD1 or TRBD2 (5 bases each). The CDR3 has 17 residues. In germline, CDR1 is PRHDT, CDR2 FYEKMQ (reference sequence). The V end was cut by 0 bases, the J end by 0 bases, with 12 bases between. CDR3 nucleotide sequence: TGTGCCAGCAGCTTAGGAGAGGGGTTTAGCTCCTACAATGAGCAGTTCTTC. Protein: CASSLGEGFSSYNEQFF.

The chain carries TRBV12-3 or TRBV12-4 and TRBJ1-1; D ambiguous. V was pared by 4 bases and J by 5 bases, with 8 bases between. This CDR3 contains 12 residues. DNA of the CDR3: TGTGCCAGCAGTTCTAGGCTTACTGAAGCTTTCTTT. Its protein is CASSSRLTEAFF.